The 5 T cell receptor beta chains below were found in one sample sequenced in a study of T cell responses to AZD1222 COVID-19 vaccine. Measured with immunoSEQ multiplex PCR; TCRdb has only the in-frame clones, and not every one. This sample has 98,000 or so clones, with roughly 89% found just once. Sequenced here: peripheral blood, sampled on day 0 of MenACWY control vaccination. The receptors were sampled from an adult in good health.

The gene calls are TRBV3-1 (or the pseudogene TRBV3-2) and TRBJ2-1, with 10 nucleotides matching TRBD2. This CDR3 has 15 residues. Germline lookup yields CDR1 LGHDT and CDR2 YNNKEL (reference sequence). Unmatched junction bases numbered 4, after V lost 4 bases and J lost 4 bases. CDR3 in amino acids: CASSLSGGQYNEQFF. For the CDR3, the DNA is TGTGCCAGCAGCCTTAGCGGGGGGCAGTACAATGAGCAGTTCTTC.

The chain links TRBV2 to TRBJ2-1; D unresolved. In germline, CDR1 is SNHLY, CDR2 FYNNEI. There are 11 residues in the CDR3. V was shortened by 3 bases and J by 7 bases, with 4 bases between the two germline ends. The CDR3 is CASSEKNEQFF. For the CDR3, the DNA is TGTGCCAGCAGTGAGAAAAATGAGCAGTTCTTC.

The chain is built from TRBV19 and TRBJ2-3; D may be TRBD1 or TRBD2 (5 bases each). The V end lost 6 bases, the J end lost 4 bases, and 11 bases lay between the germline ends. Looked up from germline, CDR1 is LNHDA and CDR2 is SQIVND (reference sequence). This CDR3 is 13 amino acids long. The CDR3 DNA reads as TGTGCCAGTAGGATCGAGGGGTCAGATACGCAGTATTTT. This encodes CASRIEGSDTQYF.

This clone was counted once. CDR3 bases: TGTGCCAGCAGCTTGGAACTAACTAATGAAAAACTGTTTTTT. Translating gives CASSLELTNEKLFF. The chain uses TRBV5-4 and TRBJ1-4; unclear D gene. CDR1 is SGHNT, CDR2 YYREEE, per germline (reference sequence). The germline V and J ends were trimmed by 0 bases and 1 base, with 4 bases remaining between them. This CDR3 has 14 residues. Based on the CDR3 plus reference TRBV5-4 and TRBJ1-4, the full variable domain is ETGVTQSPTHLIKTRGQQVTLRCSSQSGHNTVSWYQQALGQGPQFIFQYYREEENGRGNFPPRFSGLQFPNYSSELNVNALELDDSALYLCASSLELTNEKLFFGSGTQLSVL.

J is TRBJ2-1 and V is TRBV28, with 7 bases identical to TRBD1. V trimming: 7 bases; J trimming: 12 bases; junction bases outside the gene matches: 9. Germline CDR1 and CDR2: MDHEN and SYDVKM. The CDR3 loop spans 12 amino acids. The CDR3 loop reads CASTTTGVGQFF. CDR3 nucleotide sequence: TGTGCCAGCACCACAACAGGGGTTGGGCAGTTCTTC.